This T cell receptor (beta chain) was retrieved from a study of early T cells in non-severe SARS-CoV-2 infection. Attachment of unique molecular identifiers to individual cDNA molecules was performed. TCRdb redid the calling of the 5' RACE reads with MiXCR, one entry per CDR3 protein. The sample lists 70,000 to 75,000 distinct CDR3 sequences, 12% occurring once. The V and J ends lost 1 base and 4 bases respectively, with 4 bases between them. The germline V gene encodes CDR1 SGHTA and CDR2 FQGNSA. The CDR3 runs to 12 residues. This clonotype has only one observation. The sample taken for sequencing was whole blood. The genes are TRBV7-2 and TRBJ2-5; D not resolved. The receptor was isolated from an adult who was a healthcare worker with PCR-confirmed SARS-CoV-2 infection or an uninfected control (not recorded which). CDR3: CASSLVRETQYF. As DNA, the CDR3 is TGTGCCAGCAGCTTAGTTCGAGAGACCCAGTACTTC.